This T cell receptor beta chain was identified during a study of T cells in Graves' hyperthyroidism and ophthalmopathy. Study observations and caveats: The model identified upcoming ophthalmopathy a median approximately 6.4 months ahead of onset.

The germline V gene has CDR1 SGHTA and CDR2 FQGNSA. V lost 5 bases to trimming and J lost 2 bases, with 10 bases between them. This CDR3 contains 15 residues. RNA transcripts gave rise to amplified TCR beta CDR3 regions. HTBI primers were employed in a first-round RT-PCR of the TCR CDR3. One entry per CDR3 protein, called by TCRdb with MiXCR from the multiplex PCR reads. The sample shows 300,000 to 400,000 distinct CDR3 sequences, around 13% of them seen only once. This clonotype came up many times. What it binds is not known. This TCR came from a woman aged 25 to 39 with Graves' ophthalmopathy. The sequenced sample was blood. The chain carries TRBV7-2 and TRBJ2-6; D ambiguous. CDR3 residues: CASSPGGPGANVLTF. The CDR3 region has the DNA TGTGCCAGCAGCCCGGGTGGGCCTGGGGCCAACGTCCTGACTTTC. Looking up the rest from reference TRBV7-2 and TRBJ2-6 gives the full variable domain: GAGVSQSPSNKVTEKGKDVELRCDPISGHTALYWYRQSLGQGLEFLIYFQGNSAPDKSGLPSDRFSAERTGGSVSTLTIQRTQQEDSAVYLCASSPGGPGANVLTFGAGSRLTVL.